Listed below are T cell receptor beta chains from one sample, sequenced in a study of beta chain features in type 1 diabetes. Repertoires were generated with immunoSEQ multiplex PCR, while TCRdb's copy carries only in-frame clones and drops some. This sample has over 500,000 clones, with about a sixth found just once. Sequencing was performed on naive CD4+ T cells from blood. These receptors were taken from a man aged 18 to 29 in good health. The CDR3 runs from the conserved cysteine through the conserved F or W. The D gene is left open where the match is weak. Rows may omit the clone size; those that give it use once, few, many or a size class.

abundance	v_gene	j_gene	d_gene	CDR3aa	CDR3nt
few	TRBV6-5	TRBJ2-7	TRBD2	CASSKWTSNYEQYF	TGTGCCAGCAGTAAATGGACTAGTAACTACGAGCAGTACTTC
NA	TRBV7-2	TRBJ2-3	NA	CASSLPGTDTQYF	TGTGCCAGCAGCTTACCTGGCACAGATACGCAGTATTTT
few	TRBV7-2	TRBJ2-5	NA	CASTRVLPETQYF	TGTGCCAGCACCAGGGTCCTGCCCGAGACCCAGTACTTC
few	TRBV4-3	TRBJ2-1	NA	CASSQVKGAEQFF	TGCGCCAGCAGCCAAGTAAAGGGCGCTGAGCAGTTCTTC
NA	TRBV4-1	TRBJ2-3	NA	CASSQGGNTQYF	TGCGCCAGCAGCCAAGGTGGGAATACGCAGTATTTT
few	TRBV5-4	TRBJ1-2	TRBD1	CASRPTGIYGYTF	TGTGCCAGCAGACCGACAGGGATCTATGGCTACACCTTC
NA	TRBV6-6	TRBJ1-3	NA	CASSYAWSGNTIYF	TGTGCCAGCAGTTACGCATGGTCTGGAAACACCATATATTTT
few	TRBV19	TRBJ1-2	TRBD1	CASGTGTYGYTF	TGTGCCAGCGGGACAGGGACCTATGGCTACACCTTC
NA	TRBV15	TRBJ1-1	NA	CATSRGVILNTEAFF	TGTGCCACCAGCAGGGGAGTCATTCTAAACACTGAAGCTTTCTTT
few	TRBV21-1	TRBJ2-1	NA	CASKATATSGRPNEQFF	TGTGCCAGCAAGGCGACGGCGACTAGCGGGAGGCCCAATGAGCAGTTCTTC
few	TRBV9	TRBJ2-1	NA	CASSVVHNKGDEQFF	TGTGCCAGCAGCGTGGTACACAATAAAGGGGATGAGCAGTTCTTC
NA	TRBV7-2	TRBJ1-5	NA	CASSLLLSYSNQPQHF	TGTGCCAGCAGCTTACTTCTCAGTTATAGCAATCAGCCCCAGCATTTT
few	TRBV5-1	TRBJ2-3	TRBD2	CASSRSGRSSTDTQYF	TGCGCCAGCAGCCGTAGCGGGAGGTCTAGCACAGATACGCAGTATTTT
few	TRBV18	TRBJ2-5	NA	CASSPRGQTQETQYF	TGTGCCAGCTCACCAAGAGGACAGACCCAAGAGACCCAGTACTTC
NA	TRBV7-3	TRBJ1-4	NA	CASSLKVGEKLFF	TGTGCCAGCAGCTTAAAAGTTGGGGAAAAACTGTTTTTT
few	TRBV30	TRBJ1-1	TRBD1	CARTGPMNTEAFF	TGTGCCCGGACAGGGCCCATGAACACTGAAGCTTTCTTT
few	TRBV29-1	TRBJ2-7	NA	CSVEVTSSYEQYF	TGCAGCGTTGAAGTCACTAGCTCCTACGAGCAGTACTTC
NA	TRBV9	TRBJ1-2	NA	CASSVGGANYGYTF	TGTGCCAGCAGCGTAGGAGGGGCCAACTATGGCTACACCTTC
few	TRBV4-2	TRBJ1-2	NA	CASSQDQLRTDGYTF	TGTGCCAGCAGCCAAGATCAACTAAGGACAGATGGCTACACCTTC
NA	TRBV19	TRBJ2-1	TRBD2	CASSIGTSGNEQFF	TGTGCCAGTAGTATAGGGACTAGCGGTAATGAGCAGTTCTTC
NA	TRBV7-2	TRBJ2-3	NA	CASSGNSALSTDTQYF	TGTGCCAGCAGCGGCAACTCAGCGCTTAGCACAGATACGCAGTATTTT